The rows below give T cell receptor beta chains drawn from one sample of a study of T-cell reconstitution after alpha-beta-depleted transplantation in children. TCRdb re-analysed the PCR reads in MiXCR, keeping a single row per CDR3 protein. The repertoire includes some 830,000 distinct CDR3 sequences, 16% of them detected once, and around 5% sits in the top ten. The source was PBMCs, mostly from graft donor cells, collected 360 days after TCRalphabeta/CD19-depleted stem cell transplant. The receptors derive from a male patient aged 10 to 17 who had a stem cell transplant for acute lymphoblastic leukemia, so the T cells may come from the graft donor. The CDR3 runs from the conserved cysteine through the conserved F or W. D genes are given only for firm matches. Only some rows state a clone size, as once, few, many or a class for expanded clones.

V gene	clone size	D gene	J gene	CDR3 protein	CDR3 DNA
TRBV20-1	NA	TRBD1	TRBJ2-2	CSARPGGNTGELFF	TGCAGTGCTAGACCAGGGGGGAACACCGGGGAGCTGTTTTTT
TRBV3-1	NA	TRBD2	TRBJ2-1	CASSPNLLAGTNNEQFF	TGTGCCAGCAGCCCCAATTTACTAGCGGGAACTAACAATGAGCAGTTCTTC
TRBV10-1	few	NA	TRBJ2-7	CASQGINSYEQYF	TGCGCCAGTCAGGGGATAAACTCCTACGAGCAGTACTTC
TRBV7-6	NA	TRBD2	TRBJ2-3	CASSPLASSTDTQYF	TGTGCCAGCAGCCCACTAGCGAGCAGCACAGATACGCAGTATTTT
TRBV7-7	NA	TRBD1	TRBJ2-7	CASSLWTGGASSYEQYF	TGTGCCAGCAGCTTATGGACAGGGGGGGCGAGCTCCTACGAGCAGTACTTC
TRBV25-1	NA	NA	TRBJ2-7	CASSARGLGQYF	TGTGCCAGCAGTGCCAGGGGCTTGGGGCAGTACTTC
TRBV6-5	few	TRBD2	TRBJ2-1	CASSYSSSGGASSYNEQFF	TGTGCCAGCAGTTACTCTTCTAGCGGGGGGGCGAGCTCCTACAATGAGCAGTTCTTC
TRBV29-1	NA	NA	TRBJ1-1	CSVEDYGENTEAFF	TGCAGCGTTGAAGATTACGGGGAGAACACTGAAGCTTTCTTT
TRBV21-1	few	NA	TRBJ2-1	CASSKSQGLAKNEQFF	TGTGCCAGCAGCAAATCCCAGGGACTAGCAAAGAATGAGCAGTTCTTC
TRBV11-2	many	NA	TRBJ2-3	CASSLGGLLSYTQYF	TGTGCCAGCAGCTTGGGGGGGCTTTTATCGTATACGCAGTATTTT
TRBV4-1	NA	NA	TRBJ2-1	CASSPQGRAATDNEQFF	TGCGCCAGCAGCCCCCAGGGCAGGGCTGCTACAGATAATGAGCAGTTCTTC
TRBV7-4	few	NA	TRBJ2-2	CASRRASLGIFVRERENTGELFF	TGTGCCAGCAGGCGCGCCTCGTTAGGAATCTTCGTGAGGGAAAGGGAGAACACCGGGGAGCTGTTTTTT
TRBV5-1	few	TRBD2	TRBJ2-4	CASSFNPGLAGEKDIQYF	TGCGCCAGCAGCTTTAATCCGGGACTAGCGGGAGAGAAAGACATTCAGTACTTC
TRBV4-2	NA	TRBD1	TRBJ2-3	CASLGQGKDTQYF	TGTGCCAGCCTGGGACAGGGGAAAGATACGCAGTATTTT
TRBV15	NA	TRBD2	TRBJ2-3	CATSREAGVGTDTQYF	TGTGCCACCAGCAGAGAAGCGGGAGTAGGCACAGATACGCAGTATTTT
TRBV7-3	NA	NA	TRBJ2-1	CASSLKGFYEQFF	TGTGCCAGCAGCTTAAAAGGCTTCTATGAGCAGTTCTTC
TRBV11-2	NA	TRBD2	TRBJ2-5	CASSLTYRLAGGPRETQYF	TGTGCCAGCAGCTTAACCTACCGACTAGCGGGAGGGCCACGGGAGACCCAGTACTTC
TRBV11-2	many	TRBD2	TRBJ2-7	CASSLAGGPPYEQYF	TGTGCCAGCAGCTTAGCGGGAGGGCCCCCCTACGAGCAGTACTTC
TRBV12-3/TRBV12-4	few	NA	TRBJ2-1	CASSPPPATYNEQFF	TGTGCCAGCAGCCCCCCCCCAGCGACCTACAATGAGCAGTTCTTC
TRBV20-1	many	NA	TRBJ1-1	CSARPRNTEAFF	TGCAGTGCTAGACCCAGGAACACTGAAGCTTTCTTT
TRBV3-1	few	TRBD1	TRBJ1-2	CASSPTGERHGYTF	TGTGCCAGCAGTCCGACAGGGGAAAGGCATGGCTACACCTTC
TRBV4-1	medium-sized	TRBD2	TRBJ2-1	CASSQDPGLAEYNEQFF	TGCGCCAGCAGCCAAGATCCGGGCCTAGCGGAGTACAATGAGCAGTTCTTC
TRBV12-3/TRBV12-4	NA	NA	TRBJ2-3	CASSLWGTVSTDTQYF	TGTGCCAGCAGCCTTTGGGGGACGGTTAGCACAGATACGCAGTATTTT
TRBV6-5	NA	NA	TRBJ2-2	CASSSIRQGTGELFF	TGTGCCAGCAGTTCCATTCGGCAGGGGACCGGGGAGCTGTTTTTT
TRBV6-5	few	NA	TRBJ2-7	CASSYEQGSYEQYF	TGTGCCAGCAGTTATGAGCAGGGATCCTACGAGCAGTACTTC
TRBV29-1	NA	NA	TRBJ2-5	CSGVRDGRETQYF	TGCAGCGGGGTCCGGGACGGACGAGAGACCCAGTACTTC
TRBV5-1	NA	TRBD2	TRBJ2-7	CASSFAGGRNEQYF	TGCGCCAGCAGCTTTGCGGGAGGGCGCAACGAGCAGTACTTC
TRBV7-9	few	NA	TRBJ2-1	CASSLAAGWDNEQFF	TGTGCCAGCAGCTTAGCAGCAGGGTGGGACAATGAGCAGTTCTTC
TRBV11-2	NA	TRBD2	TRBJ2-7	CASSLVTSGSSRGYEQYF	TGTGCCAGCAGCTTAGTGACTAGCGGGAGCTCCAGGGGGTACGAGCAGTACTTC
TRBV4-1	NA	NA	TRBJ1-1	CASSQMRGEAFF	TGCGCCAGCAGCCAAATGAGAGGTGAAGCTTTCTTT
TRBV2	many	NA	TRBJ2-2	CASIKDNRVTGELFF	TGTGCCAGCATTAAGGACAACAGGGTCACCGGGGAGCTGTTTTTT
TRBV5-4	few	NA	TRBJ1-4	CASSPDSREKLFF	TGTGCCAGCAGCCCGGACAGTAGGGAAAAACTGTTTTTT
TRBV5-1	NA	TRBD2	TRBJ2-5	CASSFTGGSETQYF	TGCGCCAGCAGCTTCACGGGAGGGAGTGAGACCCAGTACTTC
TRBV7-2	few	NA	TRBJ1-6	CASSLGAGIVNSPLHF	TGTGCCAGCAGCTTAGGGGCAGGGATCGTGAATTCACCCCTCCACTTT
TRBV12-3/TRBV12-4	few	TRBD2	TRBJ2-2	CASSFGKLAGVIGNTGELFF	TGTGCCAGCAGTTTTGGAAAACTAGCGGGAGTTATCGGGAACACCGGGGAGCTGTTTTTT
TRBV5-6	NA	NA	TRBJ2-1	CASSLCPGTF	TGTGCCAGCAGCTTGTGTCCGGGAACCTTC
TRBV5-5	few	NA	TRBJ2-1	CASSGRESYNEQFF	TGTGCCAGCAGCGGCAGGGAGAGCTACAATGAGCAGTTCTTC
TRBV12-3/TRBV12-4	many	NA	TRBJ2-1	CASCYRPKQNNEQFF	TGTGCCAGCTGTTACCGGCCCAAACAGAACAATGAGCAGTTCTTC
TRBV20-1	many	TRBD1	TRBJ2-7	CSAGRDRRTYEQYF	TGCAGTGCTGGAAGGGACAGGAGAACCTACGAGCAGTACTTC
TRBV12-3/TRBV12-4	few	TRBD1	TRBJ2-7	CASSRTGNEQYF	TGTGCCAGCAGCAGGACAGGGAACGAGCAGTACTTC
TRBV12-3/TRBV12-4	NA	NA	TRBJ2-6	CASSGGRLSSGANVLTF	TGTGCCAGCAGTGGAGGGAGACTGAGCTCTGGGGCCAACGTCCTGACTTTC